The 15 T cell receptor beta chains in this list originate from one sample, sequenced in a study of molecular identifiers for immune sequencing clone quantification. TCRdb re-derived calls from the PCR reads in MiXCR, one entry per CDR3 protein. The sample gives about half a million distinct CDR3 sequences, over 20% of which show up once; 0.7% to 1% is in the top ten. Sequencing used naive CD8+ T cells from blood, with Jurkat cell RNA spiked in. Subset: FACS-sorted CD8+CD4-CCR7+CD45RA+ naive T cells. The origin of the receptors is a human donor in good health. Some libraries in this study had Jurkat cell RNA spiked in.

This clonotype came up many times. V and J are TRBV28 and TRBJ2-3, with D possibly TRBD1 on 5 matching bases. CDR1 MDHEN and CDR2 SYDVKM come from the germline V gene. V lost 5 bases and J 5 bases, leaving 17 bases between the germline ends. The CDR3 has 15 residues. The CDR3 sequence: CASSLQGIVGDTQYF. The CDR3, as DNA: TGTGCCAGCAGTCTCCAGGGTATTGTGGGAGATACGCAGTATTTT.

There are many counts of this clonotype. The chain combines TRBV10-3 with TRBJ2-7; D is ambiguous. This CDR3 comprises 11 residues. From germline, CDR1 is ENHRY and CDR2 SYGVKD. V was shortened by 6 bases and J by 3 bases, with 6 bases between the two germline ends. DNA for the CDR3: TGTGCCATCAGCCACAACTACGAGCAGTACTTC. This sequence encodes CAISHNYEQYF.

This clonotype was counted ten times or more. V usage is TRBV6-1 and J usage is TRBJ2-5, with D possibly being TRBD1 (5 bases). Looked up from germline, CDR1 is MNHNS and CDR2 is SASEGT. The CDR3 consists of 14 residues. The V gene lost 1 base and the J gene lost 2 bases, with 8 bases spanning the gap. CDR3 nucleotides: TGTGCCAGCAGTGAAGAGGACACACAAGAGACCCAGTACTTC. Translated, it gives CASSEEDTQETQYF.

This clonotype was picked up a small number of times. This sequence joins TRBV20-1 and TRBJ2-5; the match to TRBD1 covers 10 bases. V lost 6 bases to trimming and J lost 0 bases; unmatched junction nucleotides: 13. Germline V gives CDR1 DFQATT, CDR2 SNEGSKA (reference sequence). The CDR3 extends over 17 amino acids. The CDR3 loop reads CSANLLTGGLYQETQYF. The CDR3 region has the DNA TGCAGTGCCAATCTTCTGACAGGGGGCCTGTACCAAGAGACCCAGTACTTC.

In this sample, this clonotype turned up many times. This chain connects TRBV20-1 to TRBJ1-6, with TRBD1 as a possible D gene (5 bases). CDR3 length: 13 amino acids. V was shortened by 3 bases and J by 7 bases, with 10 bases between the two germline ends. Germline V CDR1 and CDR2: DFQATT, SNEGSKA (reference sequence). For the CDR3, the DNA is TGCAGTGCTAGTCGAGGGGAGAATTCACCCCTCCACTTT. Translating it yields CSASRGENSPLHF.

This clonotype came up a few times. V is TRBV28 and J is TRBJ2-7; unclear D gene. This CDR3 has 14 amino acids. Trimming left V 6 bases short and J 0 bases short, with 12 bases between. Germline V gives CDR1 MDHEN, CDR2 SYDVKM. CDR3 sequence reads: CASRQNDNSYEQYF. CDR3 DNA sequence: TGTGCCAGCAGGCAAAATGACAACTCCTACGAGCAGTACTTC.

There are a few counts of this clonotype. The CDR3 DNA sequence: TGTGCCAGCAGTGGACCAGGGACAGGGGGGATAGCTTTCTTT. The encoded protein is CASSGPGTGGIAFF. The chain has TRBV25-1 and TRBJ1-1; 11 bases agree with TRBD1. The CDR3 runs 14 residues. The V gene's germline CDR1 is MGHDK and CDR2 SYGVNS. With V trimmed by 4 bases and J by 10 bases, 8 bases remained unmatched. Variable domain in full (rest from reference TRBV25-1 and TRBJ1-1): EADIYQTPRYLVIGTGKKITLECSQTMGHDKMYWYQQDPGMELHLIHYSYGVNSTEKGDLSSESTVSRIRTEHFPLTLESARPSHTSQYLCASSGPGTGGIAFFGQGTRLTVV.

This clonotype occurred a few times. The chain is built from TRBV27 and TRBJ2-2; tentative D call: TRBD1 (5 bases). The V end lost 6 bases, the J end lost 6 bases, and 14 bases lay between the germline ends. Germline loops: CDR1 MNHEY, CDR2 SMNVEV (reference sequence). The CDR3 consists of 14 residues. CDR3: CASREVGVAGELFF. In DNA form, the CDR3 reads TGTGCCAGCAGAGAAGTAGGGGTTGCCGGGGAGCTGTTTTTT.

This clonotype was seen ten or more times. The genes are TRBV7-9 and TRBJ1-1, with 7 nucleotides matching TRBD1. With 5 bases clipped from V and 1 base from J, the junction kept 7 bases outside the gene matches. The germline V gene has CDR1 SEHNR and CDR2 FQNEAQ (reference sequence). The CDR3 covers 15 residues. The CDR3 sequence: CASSPSTGSNTEAFF. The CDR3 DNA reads TGTGCCAGCAGCCCGTCGACAGGGTCGAACACTGAAGCTTTCTTT.

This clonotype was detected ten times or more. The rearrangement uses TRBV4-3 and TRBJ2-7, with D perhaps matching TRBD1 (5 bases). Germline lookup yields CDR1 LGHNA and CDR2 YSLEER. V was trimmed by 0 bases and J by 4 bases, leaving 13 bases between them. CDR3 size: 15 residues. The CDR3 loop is CASSQETGVGYEQYF. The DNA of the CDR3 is TGCGCCAGCAGCCAAGAAACAGGTGTTGGGTACGAGCAGTACTTC.

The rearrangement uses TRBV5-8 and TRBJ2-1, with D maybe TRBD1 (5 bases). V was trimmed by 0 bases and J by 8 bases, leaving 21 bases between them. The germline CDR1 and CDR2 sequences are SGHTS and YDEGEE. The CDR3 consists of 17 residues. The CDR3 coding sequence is TGTGCCAGCAGCTTGGCCCGGCAGGGATATCACTGGGATGAGCAGTTCTTC. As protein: CASSLARQGYHWDEQFF.

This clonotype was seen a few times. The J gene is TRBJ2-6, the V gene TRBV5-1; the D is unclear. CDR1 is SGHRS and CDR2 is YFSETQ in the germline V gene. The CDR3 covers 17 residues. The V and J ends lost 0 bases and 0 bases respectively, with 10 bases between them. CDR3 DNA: TGCGCCAGCAGCTTGGATCTAGGAAACTCTGGGGCCAACGTCCTGACTTTC. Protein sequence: CASSLDLGNSGANVLTF.

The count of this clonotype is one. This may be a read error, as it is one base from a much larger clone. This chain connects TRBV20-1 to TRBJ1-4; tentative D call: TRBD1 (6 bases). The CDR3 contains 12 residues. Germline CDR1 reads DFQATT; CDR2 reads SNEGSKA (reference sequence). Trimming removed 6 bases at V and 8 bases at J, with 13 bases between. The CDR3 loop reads CSASRGNEKLFF. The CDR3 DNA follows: TGCAGTGCCTCGAGGGGGAACGAAAAACTGTTTTTT.

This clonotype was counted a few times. CDR3 protein: CASSNEFGAAQPQHF. The CDR3, as DNA: TGCGCCAGCAGTAATGAGTTTGGGGCGGCTCAGCCCCAGCATTTT. The J gene is TRBJ1-5, the V gene TRBV4-1; perhaps TRBD1 as D (5 bases). CDR3 length: 15 amino acids. Germline CDR1 and CDR2: MGHRA and YSYEKL. The V and J ends lost 6 bases and 6 bases respectively, with 18 bases between them.

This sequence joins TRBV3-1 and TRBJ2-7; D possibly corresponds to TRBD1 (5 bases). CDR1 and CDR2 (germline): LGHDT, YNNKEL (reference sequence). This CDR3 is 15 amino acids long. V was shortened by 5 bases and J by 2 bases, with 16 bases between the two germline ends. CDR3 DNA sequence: TGTGCCAGCAGCGCGGACACGATCAGCCCCTACGAGCAGTACTTC. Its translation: CASSADTISPYEQYF.